Detailed here is one T cell receptor (beta chain). The sample originates from a study of blood T cell repertoires in COVID-19. The CDR3 loop spans 13 amino acids. V lost 3 bases and J 4 bases, leaving 9 bases between the germline ends. Germline-derived CDR1 and CDR2 are SGHTA and FQGNSA. Clones were sequenced by immunoSEQ multiplex PCR, and TCRdb holds only the in-frame ones, with some missing. The sample lists about 17,000 clones, around 77% occurring once. Sample: peripheral blood. This TCR was recovered from a man aged 70-80 years with COVID-19, enrolled during active disease. The chain carries TRBV7-2 and TRBJ1-2; D not resolved. DNA of the CDR3: TGTGCCAGCAGCTTTTCGCGTCCCTATGGCTACACCTTC. Its translation is CASSFSRPYGYTF.